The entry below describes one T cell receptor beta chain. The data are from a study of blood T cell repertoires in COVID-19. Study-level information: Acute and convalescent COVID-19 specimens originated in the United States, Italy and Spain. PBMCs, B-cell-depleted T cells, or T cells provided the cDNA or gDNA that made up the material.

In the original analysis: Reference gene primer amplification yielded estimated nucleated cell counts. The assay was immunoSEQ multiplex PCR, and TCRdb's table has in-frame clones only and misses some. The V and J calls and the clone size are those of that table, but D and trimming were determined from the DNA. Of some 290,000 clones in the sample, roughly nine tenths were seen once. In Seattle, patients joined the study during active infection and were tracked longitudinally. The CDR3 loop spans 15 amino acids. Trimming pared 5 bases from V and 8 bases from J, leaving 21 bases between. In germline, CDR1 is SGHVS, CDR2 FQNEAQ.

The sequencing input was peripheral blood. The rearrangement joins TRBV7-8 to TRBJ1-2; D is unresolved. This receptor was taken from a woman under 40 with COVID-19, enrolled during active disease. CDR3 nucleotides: TGTGCCAGCAGCCCAGACCGGGTCTCCCTACGAGGCTACACCTTC. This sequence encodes CASSPDRVSLRGYTF.